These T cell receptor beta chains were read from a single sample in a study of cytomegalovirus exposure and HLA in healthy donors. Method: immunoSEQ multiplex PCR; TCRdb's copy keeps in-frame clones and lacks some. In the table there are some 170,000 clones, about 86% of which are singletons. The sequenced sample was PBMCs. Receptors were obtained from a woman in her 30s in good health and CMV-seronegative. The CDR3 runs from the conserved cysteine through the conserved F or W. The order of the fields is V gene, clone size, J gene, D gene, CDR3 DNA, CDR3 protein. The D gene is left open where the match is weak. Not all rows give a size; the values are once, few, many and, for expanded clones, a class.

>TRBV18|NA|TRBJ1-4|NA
TGTGCCAGCTCACCCGCGACAGGCGTTAATGAAAAACTGTTTTTT
CASSPATGVNEKLFF
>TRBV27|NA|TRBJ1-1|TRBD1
TGTGCCAGCAGTGTAATGCCCTCCACAGGGGTCCGCTTT
CASSVMPSTGVRF
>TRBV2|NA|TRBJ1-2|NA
TGTGCCAGCAGGCCGGGGGGTATCACCTATGGCTACACCTTC
CASRPGGITYGYTF
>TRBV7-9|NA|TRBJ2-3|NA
TGTGCCAGCAGCCAGGTCTCAGATACGCAGTATTTT
CASSQVSDTQYF
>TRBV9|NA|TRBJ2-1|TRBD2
TGTGCCAGCAGCGTAGCCACCGACACTAGCGGGGGCTCCTACAATGAGCAGTTCTTC
CASSVATDTSGGSYNEQFF
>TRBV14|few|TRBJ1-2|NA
TGTGCCAGCAGCCAAGTTGGGGGGGCCCTATATGGCTACACCTTC
CASSQVGGALYGYTF
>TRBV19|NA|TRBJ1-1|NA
TGTGCCAGTAGCTGGCAGGGGCCCCAGAACACTGAAGCTTTCTTT
CASSWQGPQNTEAFF
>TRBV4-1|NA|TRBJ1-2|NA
TGCGCCAGCAGCCAAGATCGCGGGACCTCCTATGGCTACACCTTC
CASSQDRGTSYGYTF
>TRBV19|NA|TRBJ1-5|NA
TGTGCCAGTAGCATCCCTCCGACAAGTGTTCATCAGCCCCAGCATTTT
CASSIPPTSVHQPQHF
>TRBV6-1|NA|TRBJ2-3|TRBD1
TGTGCCAGCCAGGGACAGATCACAGATACGCAGTATTTT
CASQGQITDTQYF
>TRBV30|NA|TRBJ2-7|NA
TGTGCCTGGAGTTACAGAGACAGGTTGGTAAACGAGCAGTACTTC
CAWSYRDRLVNEQYF
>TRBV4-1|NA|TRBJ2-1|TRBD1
TGCGCCAGCAGCAGACAGGGGGAGTGGAATGAGCAGTTCTTC
CASSRQGEWNEQFF
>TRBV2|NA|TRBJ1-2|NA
TGTGCCAGCAGTCCCCCGCAGGGGTGGTATGGCTACACCTTC
CASSPPQGWYGYTF
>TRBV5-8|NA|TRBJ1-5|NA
TGTGCCAGCAGCTTGGGTTCAGGGCAGCTCTCCCTGTCGGGCAATCAGCCCCAGCATTTT
CASSLGSGQLSLSGNQPQHF
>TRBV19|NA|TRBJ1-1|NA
TGTGCCAGTAGTATAGAGGAGGGGCGAAACACTGAAGCTTTCTTT
CASSIEEGRNTEAFF
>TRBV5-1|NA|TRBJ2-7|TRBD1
TGCGCCAGCAGCTTGGTTGGGACAGGGGGCGGCGAGCAGTACTTC
CASSLVGTGGGEQYF